This T cell receptor beta chain was recorded in a study of blood T cell repertoires in COVID-19. About the research overall: The study drew acute and convalescent COVID-19 samples from the United States, Italy and Spain. In each case, the material was cDNA or gDNA derived from T cells, B-cell-depleted T cells, or PBMCs.

Germline CDR1 and CDR2: SGDLS and YYNGEE. V dropped 6 bases and J dropped 0 bases, with 13 bases sitting between them. This CDR3 region has 15 residues. Per the authors' pipeline: Amplifying reference gene primers gave estimates of nucleated cell counts. Using immunoSEQ multiplex PCR, the repertoire was profiled, and TCRdb retains in-frame clones only, with some absent. The D gene and trimming were derived from the DNA, and the V and J assignments and clone size from that table. The data contain 120,000 or so clones, roughly 85% of them singletons. The receptor was isolated from a man of 80 years or more with active or convalescent COVID-19. The chain combines TRBV9 with TRBJ2-1, with a possible D match to TRBD2 (6 bases). Sample: peripheral blood. The CDR3 bases are TGTGCCAGCAACTCTGGAGGGAGCTCCTACAATGAGCAGTTCTTC. It specifies CASNSGGSSYNEQFF.